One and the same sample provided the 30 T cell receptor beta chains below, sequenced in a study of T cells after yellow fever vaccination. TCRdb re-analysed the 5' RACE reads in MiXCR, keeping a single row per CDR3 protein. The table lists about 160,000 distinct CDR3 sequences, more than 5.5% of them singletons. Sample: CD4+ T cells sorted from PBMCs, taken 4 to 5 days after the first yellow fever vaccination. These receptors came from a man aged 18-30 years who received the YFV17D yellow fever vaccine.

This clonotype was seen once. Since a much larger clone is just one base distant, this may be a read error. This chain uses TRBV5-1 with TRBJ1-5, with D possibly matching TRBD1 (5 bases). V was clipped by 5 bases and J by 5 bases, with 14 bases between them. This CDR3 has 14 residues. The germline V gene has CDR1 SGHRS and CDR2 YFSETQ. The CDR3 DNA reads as TGCGCCAGCAGATTGAAAGGGGCCGATCAGCCCCAGCATTTT. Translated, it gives CASRLKGADQPQHF.

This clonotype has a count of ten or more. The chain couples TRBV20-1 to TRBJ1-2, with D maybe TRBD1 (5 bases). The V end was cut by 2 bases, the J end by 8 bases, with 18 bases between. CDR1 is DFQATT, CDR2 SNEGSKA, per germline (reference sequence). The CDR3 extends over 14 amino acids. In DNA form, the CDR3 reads TGCAGTGCTAGACATATGGGGGGAAAGGGAGGCTACACCTTC. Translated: CSARHMGGKGGYTF.

Here the CDR3 DNA reads TGTGCCAGCGGACGGGGGGGCACAGATACGCAGTATTTT. The encoded protein is CASGRGGTDTQYF. V usage is TRBV25-1 and J usage is TRBJ2-3, with 7 bases identical to TRBD2. This CDR3 spans 13 amino acids. With V trimmed by 8 bases and J by 1 base, 3 bases remained unmatched. The germline CDR1 and CDR2 sequences are MGHDK and SYGVNS.

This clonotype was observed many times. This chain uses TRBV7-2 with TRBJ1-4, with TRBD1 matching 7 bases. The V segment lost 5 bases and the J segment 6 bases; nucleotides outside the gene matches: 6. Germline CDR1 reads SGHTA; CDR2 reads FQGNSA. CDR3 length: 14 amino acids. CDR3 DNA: TGTGCCAGCAGCCCGAGGGGGCCTGATGAAAAACTGTTTTTT. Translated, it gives CASSPRGPDEKLFF.

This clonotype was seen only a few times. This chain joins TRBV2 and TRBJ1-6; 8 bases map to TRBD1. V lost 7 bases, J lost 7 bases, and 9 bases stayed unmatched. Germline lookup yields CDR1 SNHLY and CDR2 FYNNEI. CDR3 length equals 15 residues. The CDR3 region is CASTDRGLGNSPLHF. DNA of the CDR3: TGTGCCAGCACCGACAGGGGATTGGGAAATTCACCCCTCCACTTT.

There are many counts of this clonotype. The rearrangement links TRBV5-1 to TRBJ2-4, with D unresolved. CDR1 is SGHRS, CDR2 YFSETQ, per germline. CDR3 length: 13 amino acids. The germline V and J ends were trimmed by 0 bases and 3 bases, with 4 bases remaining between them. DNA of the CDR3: TGCGCCAGCAGCTTGGACCTCAAAAACATTCAGTACTTC. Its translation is CASSLDLKNIQYF.

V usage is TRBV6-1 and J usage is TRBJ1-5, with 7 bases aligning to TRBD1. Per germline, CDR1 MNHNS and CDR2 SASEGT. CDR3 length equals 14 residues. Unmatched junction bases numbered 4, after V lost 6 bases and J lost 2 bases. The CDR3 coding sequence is TGTGCCAGCAGATCGGGACAGCGCAATCAGCCCCAGCATTTT. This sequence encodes CASRSGQRNQPQHF.

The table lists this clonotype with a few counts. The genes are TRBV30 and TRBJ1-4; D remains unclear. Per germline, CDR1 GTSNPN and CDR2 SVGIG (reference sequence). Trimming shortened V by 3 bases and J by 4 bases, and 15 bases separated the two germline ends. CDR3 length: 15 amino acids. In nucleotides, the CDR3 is TGTGCCTGGAGCCCTCTGGGTGCCGGTAATGAAAAACTGTTTTTT. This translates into CAWSPLGAGNEKLFF. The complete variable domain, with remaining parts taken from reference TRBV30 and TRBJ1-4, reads SQTIHQWPATLVQPVGSPLSLECTVEGTSNPNLYWYRQAAGRGLQLLFYSVGIGQISSEVPQNLSASRPQDRQFILSSKKLLLSDSGFYLCAWSPLGAGNEKLFFGSGTQLSVL.

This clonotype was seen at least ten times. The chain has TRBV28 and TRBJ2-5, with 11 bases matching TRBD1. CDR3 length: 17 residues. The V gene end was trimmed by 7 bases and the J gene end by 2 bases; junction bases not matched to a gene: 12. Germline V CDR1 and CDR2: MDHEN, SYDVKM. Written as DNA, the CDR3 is TGTGCCAGCAACCAGGGGACAGGGGGGAGGGTACAAGAGACCCAGTACTTC. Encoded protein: CASNQGTGGRVQETQYF.

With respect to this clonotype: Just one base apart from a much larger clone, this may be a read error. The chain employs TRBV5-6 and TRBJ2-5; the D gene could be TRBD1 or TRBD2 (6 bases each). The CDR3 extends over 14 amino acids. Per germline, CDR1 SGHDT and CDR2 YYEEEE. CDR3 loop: CASSPGGGTETRYF. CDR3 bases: TGTGCCAGCAGCCCTGGAGGGGGTACGGAGACCCGGTACTTC. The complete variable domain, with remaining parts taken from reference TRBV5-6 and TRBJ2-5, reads DAGVTQSPTHLIKTRGQQVTLRCSPKSGHDTVSWYQQALGQGPQFIFQYYEEEERQRGNFPDRFSGHQFPNYSSELNVNALLLGDSALYLCASSPGGGTETRYFGPGTRLLVL.

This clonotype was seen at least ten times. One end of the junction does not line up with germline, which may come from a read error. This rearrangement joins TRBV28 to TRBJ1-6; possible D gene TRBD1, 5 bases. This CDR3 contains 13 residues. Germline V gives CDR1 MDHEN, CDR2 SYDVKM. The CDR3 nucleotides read TGTGCCAGCAGTTCTGTACCCGGGACTGGCTCCGACTTT. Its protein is CASSSVPGTGSDF.

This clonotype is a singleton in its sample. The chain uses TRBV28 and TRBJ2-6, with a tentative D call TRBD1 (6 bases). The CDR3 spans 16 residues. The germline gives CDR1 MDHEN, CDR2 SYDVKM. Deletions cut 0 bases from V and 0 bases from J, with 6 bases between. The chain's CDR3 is CASSLWGASGANVLTF. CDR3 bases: TGTGCCAGCAGTTTATGGGGGGCCTCTGGGGCCAACGTCCTGACTTTC.

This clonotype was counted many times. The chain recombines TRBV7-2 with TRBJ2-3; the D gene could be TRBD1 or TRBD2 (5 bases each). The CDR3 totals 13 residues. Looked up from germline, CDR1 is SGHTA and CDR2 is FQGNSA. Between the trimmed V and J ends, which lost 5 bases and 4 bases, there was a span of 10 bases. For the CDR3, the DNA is TGTGCCAGCAGCCCTGGGACCTCAGATACGCAGTATTTT. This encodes CASSPGTSDTQYF.

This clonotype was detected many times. CDR3 bases: TGTGCCAGCAGCTTGACAGGGGGCTACGAGCAGTACTTC. It is translated as CASSLTGGYEQYF. The rearrangement links TRBV7-2 to TRBJ2-7; 9 nucleotides agree with TRBD1. Germline-derived CDR1 and CDR2 are SGHTA and FQGNSA. This CDR3 is 13 amino acids long. Trimming at V came to 3 bases and at J to 3 bases, leaving 0 bases not matched to a gene.

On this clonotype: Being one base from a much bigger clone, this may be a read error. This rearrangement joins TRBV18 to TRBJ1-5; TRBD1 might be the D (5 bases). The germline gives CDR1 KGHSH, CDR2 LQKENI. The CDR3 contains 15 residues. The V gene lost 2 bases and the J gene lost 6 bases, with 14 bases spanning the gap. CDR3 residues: CASSPVQGDGQPQHF. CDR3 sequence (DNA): TGTGCCAGCTCACCAGTGCAAGGGGACGGTCAGCCCCAGCATTTT.

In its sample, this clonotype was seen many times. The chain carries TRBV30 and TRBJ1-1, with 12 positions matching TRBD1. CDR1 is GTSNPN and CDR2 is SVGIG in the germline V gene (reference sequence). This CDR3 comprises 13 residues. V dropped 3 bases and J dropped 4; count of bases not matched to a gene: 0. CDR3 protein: CAWRGQGATEAFF. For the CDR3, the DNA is TGTGCCTGGAGGGGACAGGGGGCCACTGAAGCTTTCTTT.

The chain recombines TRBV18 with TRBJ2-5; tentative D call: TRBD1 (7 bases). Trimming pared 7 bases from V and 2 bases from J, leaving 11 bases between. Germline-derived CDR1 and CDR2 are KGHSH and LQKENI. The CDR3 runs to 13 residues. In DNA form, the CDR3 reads TGTGCCAGCTGCGGGACAGCACAAGAGACCCAGTACTTC. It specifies CASCGTAQETQYF.

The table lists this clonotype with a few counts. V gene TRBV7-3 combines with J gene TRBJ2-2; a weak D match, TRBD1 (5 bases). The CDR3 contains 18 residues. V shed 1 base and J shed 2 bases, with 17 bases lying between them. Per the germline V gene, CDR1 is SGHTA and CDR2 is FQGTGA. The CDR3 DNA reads TGTGCCAGCAGCTTAAACCCGTCCCAGGGTAGAAACACCGGGGAGCTGTTTTTT. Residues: CASSLNPSQGRNTGELFF. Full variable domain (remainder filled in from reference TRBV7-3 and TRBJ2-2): GAGVSQTPSNKVTEKGKYVELRCDPISGHTALYWYRQSLGQGPEFLIYFQGTGAADDSGLPNDRFFAVRPEGSVSTLKIQRTERGDSAVYLCASSLNPSQGRNTGELFFGEGSRLTVL.

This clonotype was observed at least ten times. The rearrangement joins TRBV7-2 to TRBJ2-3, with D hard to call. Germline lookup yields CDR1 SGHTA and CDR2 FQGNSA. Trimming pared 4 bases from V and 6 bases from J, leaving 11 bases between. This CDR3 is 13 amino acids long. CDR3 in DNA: TGTGCCAGCAGCTCTCCTTTTCCCGATACGCAGTATTTT. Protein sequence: CASSSPFPDTQYF.

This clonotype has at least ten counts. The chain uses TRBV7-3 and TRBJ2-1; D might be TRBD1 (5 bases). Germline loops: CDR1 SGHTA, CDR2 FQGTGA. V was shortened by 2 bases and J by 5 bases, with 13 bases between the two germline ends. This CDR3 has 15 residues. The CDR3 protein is CASSLGQGSNNEQFF. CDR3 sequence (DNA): TGTGCCAGCAGCTTAGGGCAGGGTTCAAACAATGAGCAGTTCTTC.

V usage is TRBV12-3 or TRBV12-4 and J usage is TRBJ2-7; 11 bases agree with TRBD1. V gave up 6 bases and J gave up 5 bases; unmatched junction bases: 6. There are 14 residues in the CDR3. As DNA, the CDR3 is TGTGCCAGCAGGACTGGGACAGGGGGTCACGAGCAGTACTTC. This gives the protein CASRTGTGGHEQYF.

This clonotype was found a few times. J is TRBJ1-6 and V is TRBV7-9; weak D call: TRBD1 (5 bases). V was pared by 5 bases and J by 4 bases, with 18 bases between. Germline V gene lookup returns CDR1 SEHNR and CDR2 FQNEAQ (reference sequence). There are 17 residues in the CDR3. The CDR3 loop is CASSPSRTGTYNSPLHF. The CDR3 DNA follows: TGTGCCAGCAGCCCTTCCCGGACCGGGACTTATAATTCACCCCTCCACTTT.

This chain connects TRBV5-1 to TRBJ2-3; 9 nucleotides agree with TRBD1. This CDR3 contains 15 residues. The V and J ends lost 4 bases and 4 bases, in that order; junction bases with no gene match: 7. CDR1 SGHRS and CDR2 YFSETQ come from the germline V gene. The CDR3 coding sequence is TGCGCCAGCAGCCTACAGGGACAGGGCCCAGATACGCAGTATTTT. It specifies CASSLQGQGPDTQYF.

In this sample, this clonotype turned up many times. Here the CDR3 reads CASKLGRLNTEAFF. The DNA of the CDR3 is TGTGCCAGCAAGTTGGGCAGGCTAAACACTGAAGCTTTCTTT. The gene calls are TRBV6-5 and TRBJ1-1, with D hard to call. CDR1 and CDR2 from the germline V gene are MNHEY and SVGAGI. This CDR3 region has 14 residues. Trimming stripped 7 bases from V and 2 bases from J, with 14 bases between.

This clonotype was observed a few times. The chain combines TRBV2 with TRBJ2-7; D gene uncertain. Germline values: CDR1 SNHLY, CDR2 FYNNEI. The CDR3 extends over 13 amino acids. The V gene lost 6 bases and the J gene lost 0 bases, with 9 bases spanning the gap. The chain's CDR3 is CASSPRSSYEQYF. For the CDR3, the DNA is TGTGCCAGCAGCCCGCGAAGCTCCTACGAGCAGTACTTC.

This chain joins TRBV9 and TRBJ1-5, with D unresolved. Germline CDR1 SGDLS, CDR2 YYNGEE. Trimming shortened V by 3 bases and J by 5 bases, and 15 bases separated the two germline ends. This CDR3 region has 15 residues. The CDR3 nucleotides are TGTGCCAGCAGCGCCAACTGGGGTGGTGATCAGCCCCAGCATTTT. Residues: CASSANWGGDQPQHF.

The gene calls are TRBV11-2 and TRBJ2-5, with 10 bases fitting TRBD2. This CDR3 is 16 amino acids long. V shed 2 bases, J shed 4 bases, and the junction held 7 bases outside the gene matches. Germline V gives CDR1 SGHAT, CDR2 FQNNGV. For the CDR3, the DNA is TGTGCCAGCAGCTTATCCCCACAGCGGGGGGGAGAGACCCAGTACTTC. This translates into CASSLSPQRGGETQYF. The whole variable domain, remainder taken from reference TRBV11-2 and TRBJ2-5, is EAGVAQSPRYKIIEKRQSVAFWCNPISGHATLYWYQQILGQGPKLLIQFQNNGVVDDSQLPKDRFSAERLKGVDSTLKIQPAKLEDSAVYLCASSLSPQRGGETQYFGPGTRLLVL.

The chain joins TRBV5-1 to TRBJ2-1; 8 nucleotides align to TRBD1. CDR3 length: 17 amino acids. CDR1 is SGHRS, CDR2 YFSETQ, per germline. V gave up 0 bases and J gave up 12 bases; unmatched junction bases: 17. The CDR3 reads CASSLATGGTFQSRQFF. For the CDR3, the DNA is TGCGCCAGCAGCTTGGCTACAGGGGGTACTTTCCAATCACGGCAGTTCTTC.

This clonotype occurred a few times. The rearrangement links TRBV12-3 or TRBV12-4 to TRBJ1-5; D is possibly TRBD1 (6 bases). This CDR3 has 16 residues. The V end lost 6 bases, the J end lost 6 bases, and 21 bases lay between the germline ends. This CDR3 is CASSRLLGGTGQPQHF. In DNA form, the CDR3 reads TGTGCCAGCAGCCGTCTCCTTGGGGGCACCGGTCAGCCCCAGCATTTT.

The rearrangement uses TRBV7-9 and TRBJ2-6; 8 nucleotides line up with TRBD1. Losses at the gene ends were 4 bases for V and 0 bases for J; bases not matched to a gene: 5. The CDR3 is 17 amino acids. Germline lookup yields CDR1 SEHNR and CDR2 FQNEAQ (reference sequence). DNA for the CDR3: TGTGCCAGCAGCTCCCATGACAGGGGCTCTGGGGCCAACGTCCTGACTTTC. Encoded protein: CASSSHDRGSGANVLTF.